This is a list of T cell receptor beta chains from one sample in a study of blood T cell repertoires in COVID-19. Sequencing was performed with immunoSEQ multiplex PCR; in TCRdb, only in-frame clones are kept and a portion is missing. The sample carries roughly 400,000 clones, 91% recorded once. Sequenced material: PBMCs or T cells enriched from blood (not recorded which). These TCRs come from a woman aged 35 to 49 who had been exposed to COVID-19. Each CDR3 is given with its conserved first and last residue. The D gene is left open where the match is weak. Only part of the rows carry a size: once, few, many, or a class if the clone is expanded.

clone_size	v_call	j_call	d_call	cdr3_nt	cdr3_aa
.	TRBV7-8	TRBJ1-5	.	TGTGCCAGCAGGGTAGGGGGGGAGGAGGGTCAGCCCCAGCATTTT	CASRVGGEEGQPQHF
.	TRBV10-3	TRBJ2-3	TRBD1	TGTGCCATCAGTCGGACAGGGGTGGGAGCTACGCAGTATTTT	CAISRTGVGATQYF
.	TRBV6-5	TRBJ1-5	TRBD1	TGTGCCAGCAGTCACCGGGGGACAGTACGTCAGCCCCAGCATTTT	CASSHRGTVRQPQHF
.	TRBV9	TRBJ2-1	TRBD2	TGTGCCAGCAGCGTGGGAGCGGGAGCTCAGAATGAGCAGTTCTTC	CASSVGAGAQNEQFF
.	TRBV27	TRBJ2-7	.	TGTGCCACCACCCCCTTCGCCGGGGTATCGACCTACGAGCAGTACTTC	CATTPFAGVSTYEQYF
.	TRBV11-3	TRBJ2-1	TRBD2	TGTGCCAGCAGCTCTAGGACTAGCGGGAGGGACAATGAGCAGTTCTTC	CASSSRTSGRDNEQFF
.	TRBV19	TRBJ1-2	.	TGTGCCAGTAGTAGGCCAGCGGGGGTCTATGGCTACACCTTC	CASSRPAGVYGYTF
.	TRBV15	TRBJ2-1	TRBD1	TGTGCCACCAGCAAAACAGGGGCGAGCTCCTACAATGAGCAGTTCTTC	CATSKTGASSYNEQFF
many	TRBV7-9	TRBJ2-3	TRBD1	TGTGCCAGCATCCCGGGACAGGTCACAGATACGCAGTATTTT	CASIPGQVTDTQYF
.	TRBV5-1	TRBJ1-1	.	TGCGCCAGCAGCTTAGGCGGGACTCCGGAAGCTTTCTTT	CASSLGGTPEAFF
.	TRBV18	TRBJ1-2	.	TGTGCCAGCTCACCACCATCCGACAGCTATGGCTACACCTTC	CASSPPSDSYGYTF
.	TRBV6-1	TRBJ2-1	TRBD2	TGTGCCAGCAGTGACCTGACTAGCGGGGGGGTCCATGAGCAGTTCTTC	CASSDLTSGGVHEQFF
.	TRBV18	TRBJ2-3	TRBD2	TGTGCCAGCTCATACGGGACTAGGTCTGGAGGTACGCAGTATTTT	CASSYGTRSGGTQYF
.	TRBV6-4	TRBJ1-1	TRBD1	TGTGCCAGCAGGGAGGACAGGGGAGGTTTTCAAGCTTTCTTT	CASREDRGGFQAFF
.	TRBV9	TRBJ1-4	.	TGTGCCAGCAGCTACGACAGCCGAAATGAAAAACTGTTTTTT	CASSYDSRNEKLFF
.	TRBV30	TRBJ1-2	.	TGTGCCTGGAGGGGGCAGGGCCTTTGGGGCTATGGCTACACCTTC	CAWRGQGLWGYGYTF
.	TRBV2	TRBJ2-3	TRBD2	TGTGCCAGCCAGGGGGAGCGGGGGGCTAGGCAGTATTTT	CASQGERGARQYF
.	TRBV6-2/TRBV6-3	TRBJ2-3	TRBD2	TGTGCCAGCAGTCAGCGGGGCCCGCAGTATTTT	CASSQRGPQYF
.	TRBV14	TRBJ1-1	.	TGTGCCAGCAGCATGATCAGGGCAGCTGAAGCTTTCTTT	CASSMIRAAEAFF
.	TRBV9	TRBJ1-2	TRBD1	TGTGCCAGCAGCTCTCTTTTGGGACAGTTTAACTATGGCTACACCTTC	CASSSLLGQFNYGYTF
few	TRBV2	TRBJ1-2	.	TGTGCCAGCAGGGTGACAAATTATGGCTACACCTTC	CASRVTNYGYTF
.	TRBV7-9	TRBJ2-3	.	TGTGCCAGCAGCGCAGACGGGGGGCCGAGCACAGATACGCAGTATTTT	CASSADGGPSTDTQYF
.	TRBV29-1	TRBJ1-5	TRBD1	TGCAGCGTCAGCGATGACAGGGGGCTAGGTCAGCCCCAGCATTTT	CSVSDDRGLGQPQHF
.	TRBV7-9	TRBJ2-2	TRBD2	TGTGCCAGCACTAGGAGGACTAGCGGGAGATGGGGGGAGCTGTTTTTT	CASTRRTSGRWGELFF
.	TRBV2	TRBJ1-5	.	TGTGCCAGCAGAAGGCAGACAGACGGTCAGCCCCAGCATTTT	CASRRQTDGQPQHF
.	TRBV9	TRBJ2-7	.	TGTGCCAGCAGCGTAGGGTTGGAGGGGTACGAGCAGTACTTC	CASSVGLEGYEQYF
.	TRBV14	TRBJ1-2	.	TGTGCCAGCAGCCAACTTGCGGCAGGGGCCTATGGCTACACCTTC	CASSQLAAGAYGYTF
.	TRBV19	TRBJ1-1	.	TGTGCCAGTAGTATAGGGGGCCCGGGGGGACTCGAAGCTTTCTTT	CASSIGGPGGLEAFF
.	TRBV7-9	TRBJ1-1	.	TGTGCCAGCAGCCCACGGACAGTTCTGAACACTGAAGCTTTCTTT	CASSPRTVLNTEAFF
.	TRBV5-1	TRBJ1-2	TRBD1	TGCGCCAGCAGCCCCGGGACAGCGACTATTGGCTACACCTTC	CASSPGTATIGYTF
.	TRBV24-1	TRBJ2-1	.	TGTGCCACCAGTGACTCGAATGAGCAGTTCTTC	CATSDSNEQFF
.	TRBV30	TRBJ1-2	TRBD1	TGTGCTTCTTGGGGTGGGACAGGCTATGGCTACACCTTC	CASWGGTGYGYTF
.	TRBV6-2/TRBV6-3	TRBJ1-1	TRBD1	TGTGCCAGCAGTCGAGGGGGCGGAGCAGGGATCACTGAAGCTTTCTTT	CASSRGGGAGITEAFF
.	TRBV5-5	TRBJ2-7	.	TGTGCCAGCAGCTTTCAAGTGGTTAGCTCCTACGAGCAGTACTTC	CASSFQVVSSYEQYF
.	TRBV11-3	TRBJ2-1	.	TGTGCCAGCAGCCCCGAGGAGGGCAGGTCGAGGAATGAGCAGTTCTTC	CASSPEEGRSRNEQFF
.	TRBV27	TRBJ2-3	TRBD2	TGTGCCAGCAGTTTATCTCTAGCGGGAGGGTTAGATACGCAGTATTTT	CASSLSLAGGLDTQYF
.	TRBV18	TRBJ2-5	.	TGTGCCAGCTCGCTCTTAGAACAGGCGAAAGAGACCCAGTACTTC	CASSLLEQAKETQYF
.	TRBV3-1/TRBV3-2	TRBJ1-1	TRBD1	TGTGCCAGCAGCCGACGGGACAGACTGAACACTGAAGCTTTCTTT	CASSRRDRLNTEAFF
once	TRBV24-1	TRBJ2-3	TRBD2	TGTGCCACCAGTGATTTTCGGGAGGGCACAGATACGCAGTATTTT	CATSDFREGTDTQYF
.	TRBV7-7	TRBJ2-3	TRBD2	TGTGCTAGCAGCCTCGGACTAGCGGGCACAGATACGCAGTATTTT	CASSLGLAGTDTQYF
few	TRBV15	TRBJ1-1	TRBD1	TGTGCCACCAGCAGAGGCAGGACAGGGGGAACTGAAGCTTTCTTT	CATSRGRTGGTEAFF
.	TRBV5-1	TRBJ2-7	.	TGCGCCAGCAGCCCGGTATCATCCTACGAGCAGTACTTC	CASSPVSSYEQYF
.	TRBV7-6	TRBJ2-3	TRBD1	TGTGCCAGCAGCTTAGGAACGAGGGGGCCCCGCACAGATACGCAGTATTTT	CASSLGTRGPRTDTQYF
.	TRBV12-3/TRBV12-4	TRBJ2-1	.	TGTGCCAGCAGTTTGAGGGGACTCGAGCAGTTCTTC	CASSLRGLEQFF
.	TRBV6-2/TRBV6-3	TRBJ1-5	.	TGTGCCAGCAGTTACTCGCAGGGGACCGGCAATCAGCCCCAGCATTTT	CASSYSQGTGNQPQHF
once	TRBV27	TRBJ2-7	.	TGTGCCAGCAGTTTACCCCCAGGCAGCATCTCCTACGAGCAGTACTTC	CASSLPPGSISYEQYF